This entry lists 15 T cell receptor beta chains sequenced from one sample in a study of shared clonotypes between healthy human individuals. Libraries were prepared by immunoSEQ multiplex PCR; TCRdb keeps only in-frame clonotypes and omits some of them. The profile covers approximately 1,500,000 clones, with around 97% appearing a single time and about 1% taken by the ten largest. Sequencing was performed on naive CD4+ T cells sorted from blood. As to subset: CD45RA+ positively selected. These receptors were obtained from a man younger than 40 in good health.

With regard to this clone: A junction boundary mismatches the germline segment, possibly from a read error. The CDR3 bases are TGCGCCAGCAGCTTGGGACTAAACAATGTGCAGTTCTTC. This gives the protein CASSLGLNNVQFF. The chain combines TRBV5-1 with TRBJ2-1; D might be TRBD2 (5 bases). Germline lookup yields CDR1 SGHRS and CDR2 YFSETQ. The CDR3 is 13 residues long. The complete variable domain, with remaining parts taken from reference TRBV5-1 and TRBJ2-1, reads KAGVTQTPRYLIKTRGQQVTLSCSPISGHRSVSWYQQTPGQGLQFLFEYFSETQRNKGNFPGRFSGRQFSNSRSEMNVSTLELGDSALYLCASSLGLNNVQFFGPGTRLTVL.

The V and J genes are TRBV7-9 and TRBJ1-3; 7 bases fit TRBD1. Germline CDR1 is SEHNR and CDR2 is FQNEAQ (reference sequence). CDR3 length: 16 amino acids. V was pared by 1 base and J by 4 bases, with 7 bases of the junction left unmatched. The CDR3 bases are TGTGCCAGCAGCTTAGATTTAGGGGGCTTCGGAAACACCATATATTTT. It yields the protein CASSLDLGGFGNTIYF.

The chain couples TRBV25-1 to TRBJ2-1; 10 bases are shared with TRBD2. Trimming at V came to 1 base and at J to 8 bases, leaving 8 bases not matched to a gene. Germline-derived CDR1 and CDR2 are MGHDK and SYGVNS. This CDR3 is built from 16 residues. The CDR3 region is CASSESRLAGGDEQFF. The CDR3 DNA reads TGTGCCAGCAGTGAATCGCGACTAGCGGGTGGCGATGAGCAGTTCTTC.

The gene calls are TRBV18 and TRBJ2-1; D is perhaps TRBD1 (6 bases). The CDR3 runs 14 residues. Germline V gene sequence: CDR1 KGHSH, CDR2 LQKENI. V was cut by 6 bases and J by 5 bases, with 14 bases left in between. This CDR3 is CASSLGRGHNEQFF. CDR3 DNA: TGTGCCAGCTCGCTGGGCAGGGGCCACAATGAGCAGTTCTTC.

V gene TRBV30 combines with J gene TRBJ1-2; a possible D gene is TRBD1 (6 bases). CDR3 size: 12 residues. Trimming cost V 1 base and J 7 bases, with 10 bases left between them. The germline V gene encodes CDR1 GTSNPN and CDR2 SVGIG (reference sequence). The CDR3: CAWSAGVVGYTF. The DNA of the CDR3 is TGTGCCTGGAGTGCAGGGGTGGTTGGCTACACCTTC.

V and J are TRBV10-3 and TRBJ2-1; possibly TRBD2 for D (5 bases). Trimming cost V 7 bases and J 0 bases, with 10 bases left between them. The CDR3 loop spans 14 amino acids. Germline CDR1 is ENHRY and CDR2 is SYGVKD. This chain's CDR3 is CAITRAASYNEQFF. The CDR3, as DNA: TGTGCCATCACCCGAGCGGCCTCCTACAATGAGCAGTTCTTC.

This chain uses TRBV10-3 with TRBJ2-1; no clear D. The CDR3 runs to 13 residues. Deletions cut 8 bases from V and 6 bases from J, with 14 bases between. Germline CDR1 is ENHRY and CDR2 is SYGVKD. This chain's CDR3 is CAISAGTPNEQFF. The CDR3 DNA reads TGTGCCATCTCAGCCGGAACCCCCAATGAGCAGTTCTTC.

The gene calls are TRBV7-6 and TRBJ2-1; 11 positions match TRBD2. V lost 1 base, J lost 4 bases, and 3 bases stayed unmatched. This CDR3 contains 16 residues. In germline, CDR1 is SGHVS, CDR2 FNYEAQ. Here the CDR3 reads CASSLVLAGAYNEQFF. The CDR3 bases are TGTGCCAGCAGCTTAGTACTAGCGGGGGCATACAATGAGCAGTTCTTC.

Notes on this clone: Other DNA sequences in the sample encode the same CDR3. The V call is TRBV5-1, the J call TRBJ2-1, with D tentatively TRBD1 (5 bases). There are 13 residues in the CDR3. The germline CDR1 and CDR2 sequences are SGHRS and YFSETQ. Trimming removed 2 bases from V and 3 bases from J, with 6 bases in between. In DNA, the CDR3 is TGCGCCAGCAGCTTAGACAGCTACAATGAGCAGTTCTTC. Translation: CASSLDSYNEQFF.

CDR3 residues: CSVEDRDRGPDTQYF. The CDR3 region has the DNA TGCAGCGTTGAAGACCGGGACAGGGGGCCAGATACGCAGTATTTT. V gene TRBV29-1 combines with J gene TRBJ2-3; 12 bases are a match to TRBD1. The germline V gene encodes CDR1 SQVTM and CDR2 ANQGSEA. V gave up 0 bases and J gave up 4 bases; unmatched junction bases: 2. The CDR3 has 15 amino acids.

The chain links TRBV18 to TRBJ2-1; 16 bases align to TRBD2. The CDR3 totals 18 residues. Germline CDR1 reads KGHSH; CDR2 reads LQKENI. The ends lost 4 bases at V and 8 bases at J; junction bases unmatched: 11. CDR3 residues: CASSRGLAGGVTGDEQFF. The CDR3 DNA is TGTGCCAGCTCACGGGGACTAGCGGGAGGGGTAACCGGCGATGAGCAGTTCTTC.

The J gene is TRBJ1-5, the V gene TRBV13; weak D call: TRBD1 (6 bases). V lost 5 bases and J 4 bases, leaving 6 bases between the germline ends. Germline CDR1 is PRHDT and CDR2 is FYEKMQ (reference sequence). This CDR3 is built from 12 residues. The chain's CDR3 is CASSDRNQPQHF. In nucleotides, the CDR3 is TGTGCCAGCAGCGACAGGAATCAGCCCCAGCATTTT.

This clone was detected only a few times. The CDR3 here is CASSGANTGELFF. CDR3 coding DNA: TGCGCCAGTAGCGGGGCGAACACCGGGGAGCTGTTTTTT. The V call is TRBV10-2, the J call TRBJ2-2; TRBD2 matches 8 bases. The CDR3 is 13 amino acids. V shed 9 bases and J 0 bases; nucleotides not matched to a gene: 0. Germline CDR1 and CDR2: WSHSY and SAAADI.

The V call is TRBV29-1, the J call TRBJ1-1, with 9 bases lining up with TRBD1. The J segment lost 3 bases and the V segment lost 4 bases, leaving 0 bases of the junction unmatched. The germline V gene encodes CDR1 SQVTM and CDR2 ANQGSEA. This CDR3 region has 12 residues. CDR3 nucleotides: TGCAGCGTTGGGACAGGGGACACTGAAGCTTTCTTT. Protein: CSVGTGDTEAFF.

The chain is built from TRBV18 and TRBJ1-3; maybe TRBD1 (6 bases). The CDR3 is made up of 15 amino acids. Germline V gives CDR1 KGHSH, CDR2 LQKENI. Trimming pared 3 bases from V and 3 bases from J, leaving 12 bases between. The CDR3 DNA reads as TGTGCCAGCTCACCGGTGGGGGCTAGTGGAAACACCATATATTTT. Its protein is CASSPVGASGNTIYF.